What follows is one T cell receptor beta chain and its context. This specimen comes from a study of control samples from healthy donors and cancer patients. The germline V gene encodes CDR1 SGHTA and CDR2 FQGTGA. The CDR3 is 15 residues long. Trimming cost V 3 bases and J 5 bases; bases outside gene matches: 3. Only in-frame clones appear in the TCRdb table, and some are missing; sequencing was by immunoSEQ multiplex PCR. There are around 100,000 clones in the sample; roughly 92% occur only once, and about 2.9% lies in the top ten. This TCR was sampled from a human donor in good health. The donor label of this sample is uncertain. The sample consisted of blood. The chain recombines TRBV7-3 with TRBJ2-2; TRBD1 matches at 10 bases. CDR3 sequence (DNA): TGTGCCAGCAGCTTGGGACAGGGGTCGACCGGGGAGCTGTTTTTT. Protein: CASSLGQGSTGELFF.